The clone carrying this TCR beta chain was seen more than once but under ten times. With 5 bases removed from V and 7 bases from J, the gap between germline ends came to 14 bases. Germline CDR1 and CDR2: DFQATT and SNEGSKA (reference sequence). This CDR3 contains 12 residues. Donor samples were obtained from healthy Caucasian individuals from Russia, aged 6 to 90. This sample stems from a study of blood T cells in healthy people across ages. The second PCR ran roughly 6 to 11 cycles with a sample-barcoded 5' primer and J-beta primers. Each cDNA molecule was tagged by a template-switch adaptor with 12 random nucleotides. From the 5' RACE reads, TCRdb called clonotypes with MiXCR, one entry per CDR3 protein. The sample consists of some 900,000 distinct CDR3 sequences, more than 25% of them appearing once.

The sequenced material came from blood. The sequence was collected from a woman aged 80 or older in good health. The chain recombines TRBV20-1 with TRBJ1-1; maybe TRBD1 (6 bases). In DNA form, the CDR3 reads TGCAGTGCTCCCGGTACAGGGTTTGAAGCTTTCTTT. This sequence encodes CSAPGTGFEAFF.